This T cell receptor beta chain is from a study of T cells in Graves' hyperthyroidism and ophthalmopathy (dated by TCRdb to between 2018 and 2021). For the study in its entirety: Peripheral blood was sampled at the time of initial diagnosis, prior to any treatment. Prospective prediction of ophthalmopathy was tested in an independent validation cohort consisting of 18 to 20 hyperthyroidism patients and more than 15 patients who later progressed to ophthalmopathy. The 100 discovery patients were randomly divided into training and test sets at a 7:3 ratio. TCR Vbeta CDR3 sequencing of 135 peripheral blood samples (fewer than 45 ophthalmopathy, roughly 72 hyperthyroidism and approximately 17 progressor patients) is reported in the paper. TCR V-J signatures able to tell the groups apart were searched for in a discovery cohort of some 97 patients, of whom around 43 had Graves' ophthalmopathy and roughly 57 had stable Graves' hyperthyroidism. Following sampling, methimazole starting at 30 mg daily was given to hyperthyroidism patients, and high-dose intravenous methylprednisolone was given to ophthalmopathy patients. Thyroid tissue and blood T-cell repertoires from six Graves' hyperthyroidism patients were also compared in the study.

The TCR beta CDR3 regions were amplified from the RNA transcripts. A first-round RT-PCR of the TCR CDR3 used the HTBI primer set with the Qiagen OneStep RT-PCR kit. The libraries were constructed in a second round of multiplex PCR and then size-selected and purified. Paired-end sequencing of the libraries was performed with 100 bp reads on an Illumina HiSeq2000. The original pipeline was this. SOAPnuke was used to process the raw data, with reads discarded if the reads contained adapters or uncalled bases, had a mean Phred below 15, or lacked an exact constant-primer or identifier match. COPE v1.2.5 was used to merge high-quality paired reads, and clonotypes were defined as unique nucleotide sequences. Clonotypes were aligned to IMGT TRBV, TRBD and TRBJ reference segments using MiTCR v1.1. The analysis was restricted to V-J combinations with a frequency above 0.0001, which together covered roughly 99% of the repertoires. The TCS score was defined as the ratio of F50 (clonal expansion) to E x V (chaos), calculated using BLOSUM62-based TCRdist between CDR3 peptides within each V-J. Welch's t-statistics and random forest reduced around 510 V-J features to some 14, which were used in a naive Bayes classifier (R e1071). Starting from the raw public reads, TCRdb applied fastp trimming at Q25, assembled clones with MiXCR and retained in-frame beta chains. Each CDR3 protein appears once, grouped with its most common genes and DNA. These V and J calls are TCRdb output, not the study's own analysis. The sample table holds around 450,000 distinct CDR3 sequences, of which more than 15% were seen once. Together, the top ten hold approximately 8% of the sample.

The germline ends are 17 bases apart after V is trimmed by 3 bases and J by 7 bases. From the cysteine through the phenylalanine, the CDR3 covers 16 amino acids. Solely the CDR3 DNA is kept, with 48 bases framed from the first base. The germline V gene supplies CDR1 SGDLS and CDR2 YYNGEE. This clonotype was seen at least ten times. This receptor's antigen is unknown. Base qualities were left out, and no much larger clone turns up one base away. Results the study describes overall, beyond this receptor: Blood samples also contained most of the expanded thyroid clonotypes (frequency above 0.001), which suggests that blood repertoires may reflect thyroid immune responses. In validation, progression to ophthalmopathy was predicted by the model with approximately 67% sensitivity and 72.22% specificity, a median of approximately 6.5 months before onset. Ophthalmopathy was separated from stable hyperthyroidism by a 13 V-J signature model, with over 85% sensitivity and 81% to 82% specificity obtained in cross-validation and 80%/75% obtained in testing. Sample size was not statistically predetermined, and blinding of investigators to group allocation was not performed.

Stable Graves' hyperthyroidism was defined as no progression to ophthalmopathy during 18 months of follow-up. Hyperthyroidism patients were newly diagnosed, had a disease duration of under 2 months, and were aged 18 to 65 years. The study excluded patients with uncontrolled infections, other autoimmune diseases, pregnancy or lactation. Diagnoses were based on clinical symptoms, serum thyroxine and TRAb, thyroid ultrasound and orbital computed tomography. PBMCs were isolated from about 10 ml of fresh peripheral blood by Ficoll-Paque density gradient centrifugation. Total RNA was extracted using Trizol reagent, and RNA quality was assessed on an Agilent 2100 Bioanalyzer.

Specimen: blood. This sequence uses TRBV9 and TRBJ1-6; confidence is insufficient to name the D gene. This TCR was sampled from a woman aged 18-35 years with Graves' hyperthyroidism. CDR3 sequence: CASSAKGGVSNSPLHF. The DNA sequence is as follows: TGTGCCAGCAGCGCGAAGGGTGGAGTCTCGAATTCACCCCTCCACTTT.